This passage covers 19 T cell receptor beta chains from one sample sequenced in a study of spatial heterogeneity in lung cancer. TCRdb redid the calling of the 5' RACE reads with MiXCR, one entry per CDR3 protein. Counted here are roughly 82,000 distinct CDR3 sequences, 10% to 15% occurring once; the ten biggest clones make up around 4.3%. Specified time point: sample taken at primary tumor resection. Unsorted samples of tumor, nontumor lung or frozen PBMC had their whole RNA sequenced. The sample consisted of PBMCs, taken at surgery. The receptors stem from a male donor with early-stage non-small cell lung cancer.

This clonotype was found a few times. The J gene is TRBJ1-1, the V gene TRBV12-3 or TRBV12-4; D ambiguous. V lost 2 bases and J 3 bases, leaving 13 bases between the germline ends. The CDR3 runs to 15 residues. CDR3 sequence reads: CASSLTENGDTEAFF. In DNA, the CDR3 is TGTGCCAGCAGTTTAACAGAAAATGGGGACACTGAAGCTTTCTTT.

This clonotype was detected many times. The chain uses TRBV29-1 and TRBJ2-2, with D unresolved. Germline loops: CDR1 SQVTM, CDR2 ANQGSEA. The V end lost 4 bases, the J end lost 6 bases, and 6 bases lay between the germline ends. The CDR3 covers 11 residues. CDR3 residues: CSVASAGELFF. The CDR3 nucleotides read TGCAGCGTTGCCAGCGCCGGGGAGCTGTTTTTT.

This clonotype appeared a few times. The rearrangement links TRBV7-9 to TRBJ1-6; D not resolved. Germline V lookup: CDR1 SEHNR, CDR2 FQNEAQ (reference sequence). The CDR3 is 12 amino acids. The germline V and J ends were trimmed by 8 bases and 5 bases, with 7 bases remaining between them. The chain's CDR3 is CASRVDNSPLHF. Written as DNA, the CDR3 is TGTGCCAGCCGGGTTGATAATTCACCCCTCCACTTT.

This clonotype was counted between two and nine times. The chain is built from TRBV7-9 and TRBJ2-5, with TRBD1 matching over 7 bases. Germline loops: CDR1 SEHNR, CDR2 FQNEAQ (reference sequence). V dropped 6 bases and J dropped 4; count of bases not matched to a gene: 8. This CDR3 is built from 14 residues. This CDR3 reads CASRFTGDRETQYF. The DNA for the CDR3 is TGTGCCAGCAGGTTCACAGGGGATCGAGAGACCCAGTACTTC.

CDR3 nucleotides: TGTGCCTGGAGTGTCGACAGGGGGCCTTATAGCAATCAGCCCCAGCATTTT. As protein: CAWSVDRGPYSNQPQHF. The chain joins TRBV30 to TRBJ1-5; 10 positions agree with TRBD1. V trimming: 0 bases; J trimming: 0 bases; junction bases outside the gene matches: 5. CDR1 is GTSNPN and CDR2 is SVGIG in the germline V gene (reference sequence). The CDR3 runs 17 residues.

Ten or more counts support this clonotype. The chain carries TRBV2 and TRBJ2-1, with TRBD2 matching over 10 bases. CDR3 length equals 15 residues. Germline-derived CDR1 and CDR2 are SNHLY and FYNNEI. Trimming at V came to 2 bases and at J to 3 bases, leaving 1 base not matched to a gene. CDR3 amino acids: CASSESGRVYNEQFF. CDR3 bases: TGTGCCAGCAGTGAAAGCGGGAGGGTCTACAATGAGCAGTTCTTC.

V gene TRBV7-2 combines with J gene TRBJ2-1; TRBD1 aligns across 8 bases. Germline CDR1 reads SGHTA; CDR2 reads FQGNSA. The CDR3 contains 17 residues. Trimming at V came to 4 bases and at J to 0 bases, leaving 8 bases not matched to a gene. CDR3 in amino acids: CASSSQTGAVSYNEQFF. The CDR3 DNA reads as TGTGCCAGCAGCTCCCAGACAGGGGCCGTCTCCTACAATGAGCAGTTCTTC.

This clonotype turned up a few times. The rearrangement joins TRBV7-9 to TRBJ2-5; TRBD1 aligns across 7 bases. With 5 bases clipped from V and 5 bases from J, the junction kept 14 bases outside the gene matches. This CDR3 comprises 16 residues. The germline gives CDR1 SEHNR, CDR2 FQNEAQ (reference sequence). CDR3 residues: CASSLEPTGQLETQYF. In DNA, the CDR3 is TGTGCCAGCAGCCTAGAACCGACAGGGCAACTGGAGACCCAGTACTTC.

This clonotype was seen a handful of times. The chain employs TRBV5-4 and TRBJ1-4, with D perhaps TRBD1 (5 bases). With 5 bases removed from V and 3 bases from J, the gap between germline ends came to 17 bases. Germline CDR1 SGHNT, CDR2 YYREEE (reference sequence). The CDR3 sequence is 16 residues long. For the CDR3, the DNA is TGTGCCAGCAGTTTTCCGGGGGGTGCGGCTAATGAAAAACTGTTTTTT. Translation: CASSFPGGAANEKLFF.

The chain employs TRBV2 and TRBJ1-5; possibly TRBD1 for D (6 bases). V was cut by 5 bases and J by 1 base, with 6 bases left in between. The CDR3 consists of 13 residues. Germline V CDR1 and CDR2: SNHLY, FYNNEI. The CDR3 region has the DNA TGTGCCAGCAGTCAGGGGAGCAATCAGCCCCAGCATTTT. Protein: CASSQGSNQPQHF.

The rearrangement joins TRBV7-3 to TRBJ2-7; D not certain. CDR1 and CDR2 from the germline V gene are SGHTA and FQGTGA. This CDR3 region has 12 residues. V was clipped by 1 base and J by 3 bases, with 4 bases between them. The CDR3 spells CASSLIGYEQYF. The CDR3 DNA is TGTGCCAGCAGCTTAATAGGCTACGAGCAGTACTTC.

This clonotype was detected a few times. The CDR3 DNA follows: TGTGCCAGCAGCCCCGGACTAGCGGAATCAGGGACCCAGTACTTC. Its protein is CASSPGLAESGTQYF. The chain links TRBV5-4 to TRBJ2-5; 10 positions match TRBD2. The germline CDR1 and CDR2 sequences are SGHNT and YYREEE (reference sequence). The CDR3 length is 15 residues. The trim removed 4 bases at V and 7 bases at J, leaving 10 bases unmatched. Looking up the rest from reference TRBV5-4 and TRBJ2-5 gives the full variable domain: ETGVTQSPTHLIKTRGQQVTLRCSSQSGHNTVSWYQQALGQGPQFIFQYYREEENGRGNFPPRFSGLQFPNYSSELNVNALELDDSALYLCASSPGLAESGTQYFGPGTRLLVL.

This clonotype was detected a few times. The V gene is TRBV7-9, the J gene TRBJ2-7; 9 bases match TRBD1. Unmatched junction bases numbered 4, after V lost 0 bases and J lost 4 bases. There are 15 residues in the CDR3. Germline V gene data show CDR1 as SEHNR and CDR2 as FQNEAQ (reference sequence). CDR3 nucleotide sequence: TGTGCCAGCAGCTTAGCCGGGACAGGGTATTACGAGCAGTACTTC. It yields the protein CASSLAGTGYYEQYF.

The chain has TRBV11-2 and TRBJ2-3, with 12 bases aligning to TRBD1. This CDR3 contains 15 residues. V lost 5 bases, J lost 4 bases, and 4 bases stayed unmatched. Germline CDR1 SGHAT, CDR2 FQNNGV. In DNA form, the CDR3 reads TGTGCCAGCAGCCCGGGACAGGGGGCGTCAGATACGCAGTATTTT. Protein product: CASSPGQGASDTQYF.

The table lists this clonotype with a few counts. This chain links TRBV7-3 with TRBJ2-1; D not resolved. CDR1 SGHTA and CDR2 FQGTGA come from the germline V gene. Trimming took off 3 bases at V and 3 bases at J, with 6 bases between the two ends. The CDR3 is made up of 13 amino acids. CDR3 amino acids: CASSFGFYNEQFF. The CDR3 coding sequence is TGTGCCAGCAGCTTCGGCTTCTACAATGAGCAGTTCTTC.

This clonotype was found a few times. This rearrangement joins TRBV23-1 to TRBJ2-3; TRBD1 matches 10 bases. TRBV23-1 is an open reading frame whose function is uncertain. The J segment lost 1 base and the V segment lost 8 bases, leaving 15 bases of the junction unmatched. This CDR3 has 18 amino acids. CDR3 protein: CASSPGQGITMGTDTQYF. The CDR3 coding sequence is TGCGCCAGCTCACCGGGACAGGGGATCACGATGGGCACAGATACGCAGTATTTT.

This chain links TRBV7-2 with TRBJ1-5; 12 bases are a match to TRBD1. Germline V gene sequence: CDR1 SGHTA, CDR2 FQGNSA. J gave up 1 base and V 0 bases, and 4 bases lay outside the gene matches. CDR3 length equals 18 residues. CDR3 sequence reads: CASSLAAGQGASNQPQHF. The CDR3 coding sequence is TGTGCCAGCAGCTTAGCGGCGGGACAGGGGGCGAGCAATCAGCCCCAGCATTTT.

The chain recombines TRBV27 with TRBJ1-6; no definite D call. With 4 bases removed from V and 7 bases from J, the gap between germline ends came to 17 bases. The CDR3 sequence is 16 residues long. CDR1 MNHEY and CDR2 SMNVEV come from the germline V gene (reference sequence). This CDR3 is CASSSNPVGRNSPLHF. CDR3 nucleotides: TGTGCCAGCAGTTCCAACCCGGTGGGAAGGAATTCACCCCTCCACTTT.

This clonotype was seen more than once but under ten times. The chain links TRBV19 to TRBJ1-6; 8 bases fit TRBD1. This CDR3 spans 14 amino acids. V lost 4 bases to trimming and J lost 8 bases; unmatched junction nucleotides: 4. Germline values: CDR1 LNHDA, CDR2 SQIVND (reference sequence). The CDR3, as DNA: TGTGCCAGTAGTAGTGGGACAGGCGATTCACCCCTCCACTTT. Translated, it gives CASSSGTGDSPLHF. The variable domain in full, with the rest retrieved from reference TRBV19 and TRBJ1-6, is DGGITQSPKYLFRKEGQNVTLSCEQNLNHDAMYWYRQDPGQGLRLIYYSQIVNDFQKGDIAEGYSVSREKKESFPLTVTSAQKNPTAFYLCASSSGTGDSPLHFGNGTRLTVT.